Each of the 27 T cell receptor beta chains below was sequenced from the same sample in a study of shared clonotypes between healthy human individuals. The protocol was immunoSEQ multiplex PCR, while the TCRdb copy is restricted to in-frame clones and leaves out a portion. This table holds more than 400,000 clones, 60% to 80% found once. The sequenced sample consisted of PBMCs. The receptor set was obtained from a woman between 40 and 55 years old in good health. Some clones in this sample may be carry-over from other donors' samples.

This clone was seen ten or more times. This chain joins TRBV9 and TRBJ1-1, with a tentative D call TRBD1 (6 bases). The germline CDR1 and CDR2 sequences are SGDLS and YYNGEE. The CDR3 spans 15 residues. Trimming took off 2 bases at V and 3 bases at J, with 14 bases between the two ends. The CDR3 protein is CASSVGGPWHTEAFF. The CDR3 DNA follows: TGTGCCAGCAGCGTCGGGGGCCCCTGGCACACTGAAGCTTTCTTT.

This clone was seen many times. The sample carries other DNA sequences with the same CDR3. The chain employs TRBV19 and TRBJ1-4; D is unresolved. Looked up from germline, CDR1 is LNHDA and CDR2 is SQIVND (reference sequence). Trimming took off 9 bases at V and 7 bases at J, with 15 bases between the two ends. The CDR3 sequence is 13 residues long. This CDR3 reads CASALVLGEKLFF. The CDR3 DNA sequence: TGTGCCAGCGCCCTGGTGTTAGGTGAAAAACTGTTTTTT.

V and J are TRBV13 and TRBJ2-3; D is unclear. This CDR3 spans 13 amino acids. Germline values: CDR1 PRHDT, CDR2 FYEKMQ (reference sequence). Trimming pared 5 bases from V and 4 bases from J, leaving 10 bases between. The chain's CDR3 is CASSRPGSDTQYF. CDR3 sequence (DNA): TGTGCCAGCAGCCGTCCCGGGTCAGATACGCAGTATTTT.

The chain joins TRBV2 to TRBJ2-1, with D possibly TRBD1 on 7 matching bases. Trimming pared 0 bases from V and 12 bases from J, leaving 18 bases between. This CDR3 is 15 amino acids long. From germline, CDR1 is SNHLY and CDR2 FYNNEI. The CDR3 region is CASSEATTLQGGQFF. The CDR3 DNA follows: TGTGCCAGCAGTGAAGCAACCACCCTCCAGGGGGGGCAGTTCTTC. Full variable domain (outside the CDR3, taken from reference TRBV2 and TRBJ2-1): EPEVTQTPSHQVTQMGQEVILRCVPISNHLYFYWYRQILGQKVEFLVSFYNNEISEKSEIFDDQFSVERPDGSNFTLKIRSTKLEDSAMYFCASSEATTLQGGQFFGPGTRLTVL.

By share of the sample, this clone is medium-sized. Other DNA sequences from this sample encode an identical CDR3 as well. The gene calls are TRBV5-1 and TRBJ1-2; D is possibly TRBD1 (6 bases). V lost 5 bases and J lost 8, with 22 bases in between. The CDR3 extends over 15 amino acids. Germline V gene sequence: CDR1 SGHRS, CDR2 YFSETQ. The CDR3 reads CASSPLGAGVYGYTF. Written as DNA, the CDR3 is TGCGCCAGCAGTCCGTTGGGCGCAGGGGTTTACGGCTACACCTTC.

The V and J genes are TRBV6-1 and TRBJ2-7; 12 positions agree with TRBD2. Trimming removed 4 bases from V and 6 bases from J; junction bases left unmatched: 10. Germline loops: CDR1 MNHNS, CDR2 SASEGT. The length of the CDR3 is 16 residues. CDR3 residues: CASSAPGGLAGREQYF. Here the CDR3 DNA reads TGTGCCAGCAGTGCACCGGGTGGACTAGCGGGACGCGAGCAGTACTTC.

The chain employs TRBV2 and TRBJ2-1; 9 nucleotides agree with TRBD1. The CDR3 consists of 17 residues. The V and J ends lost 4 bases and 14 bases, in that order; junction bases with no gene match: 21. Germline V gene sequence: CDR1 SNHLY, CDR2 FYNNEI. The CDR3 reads CASSGITPGQGQEREFF. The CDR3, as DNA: TGTGCCAGCAGTGGAATCACACCGGGACAGGGTCAGGAGAGGGAGTTCTTC.

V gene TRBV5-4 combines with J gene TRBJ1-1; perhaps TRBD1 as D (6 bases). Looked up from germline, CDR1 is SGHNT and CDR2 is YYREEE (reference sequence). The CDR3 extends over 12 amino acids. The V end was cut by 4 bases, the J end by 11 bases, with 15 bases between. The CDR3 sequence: CASSPPGAGAFF. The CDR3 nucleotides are TGTGCCAGCAGCCCGCCAGGGGCCGGGGCTTTCTTT.

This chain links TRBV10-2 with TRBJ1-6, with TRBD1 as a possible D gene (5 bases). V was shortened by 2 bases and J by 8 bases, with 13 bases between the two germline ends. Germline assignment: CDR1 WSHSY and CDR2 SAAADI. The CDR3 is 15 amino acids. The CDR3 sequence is CASSEPRDSHSPLHF. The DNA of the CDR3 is TGCGCCAGCAGTGAGCCGAGAGACAGCCATTCACCCCTCCACTTT.

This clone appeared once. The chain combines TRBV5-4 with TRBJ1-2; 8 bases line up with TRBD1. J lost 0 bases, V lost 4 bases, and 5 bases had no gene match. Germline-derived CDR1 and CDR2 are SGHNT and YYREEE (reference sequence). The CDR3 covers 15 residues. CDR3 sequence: CASSIGQGTNYGYTF. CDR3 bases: TGTGCCAGCAGCATAGGACAGGGCACTAACTATGGCTACACCTTC.

As DNA, the CDR3 is TGTGCCAGCAGTTTAATGGGGGCGTTGAACACTGAAGCTTTCTTT. Encoded protein: CASSLMGALNTEAFF. V is TRBV27 and J is TRBJ1-1; D is possibly TRBD1 (6 bases). CDR3 length: 15 amino acids. The V gene's germline CDR1 is MNHEY and CDR2 SMNVEV (reference sequence). Trimming shortened V by 2 bases and J by 0 bases, and 10 bases separated the two germline ends.

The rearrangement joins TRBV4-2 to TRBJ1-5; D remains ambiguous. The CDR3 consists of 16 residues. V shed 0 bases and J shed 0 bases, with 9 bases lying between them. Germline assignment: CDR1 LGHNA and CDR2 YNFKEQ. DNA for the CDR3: TGTGCCAGCAGCCAAGACCGGGTTAATAGCAATCAGCCCCAGCATTTT. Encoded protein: CASSQDRVNSNQPQHF.

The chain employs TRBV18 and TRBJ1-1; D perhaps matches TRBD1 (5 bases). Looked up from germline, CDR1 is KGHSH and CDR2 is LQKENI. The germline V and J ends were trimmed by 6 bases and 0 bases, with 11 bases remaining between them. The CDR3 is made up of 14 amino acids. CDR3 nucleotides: TGTGCCAGCTCCCCGACAGTCCTGAACACTGAAGCTTTCTTT. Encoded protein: CASSPTVLNTEAFF.

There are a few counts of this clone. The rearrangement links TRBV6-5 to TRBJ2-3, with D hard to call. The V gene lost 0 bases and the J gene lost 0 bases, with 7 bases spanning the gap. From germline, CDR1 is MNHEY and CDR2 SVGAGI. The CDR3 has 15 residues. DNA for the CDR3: TGTGCCAGCAGTTACTCATGGGCTAGCACAGATACGCAGTATTTT. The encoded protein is CASSYSWASTDTQYF.

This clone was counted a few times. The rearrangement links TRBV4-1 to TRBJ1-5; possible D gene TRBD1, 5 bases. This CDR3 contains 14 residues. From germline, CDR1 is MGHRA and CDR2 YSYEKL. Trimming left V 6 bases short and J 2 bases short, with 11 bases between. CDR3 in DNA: TGCGCCAGCAGTCGGACATCTGGCAATCAGCCCCAGCATTTT. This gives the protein CASSRTSGNQPQHF.

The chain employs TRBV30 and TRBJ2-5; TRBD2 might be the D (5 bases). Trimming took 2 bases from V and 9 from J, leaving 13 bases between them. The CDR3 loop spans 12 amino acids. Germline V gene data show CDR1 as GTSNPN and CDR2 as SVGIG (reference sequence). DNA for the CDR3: TGTGCCTGGAGTTCCGGACCGAGGGCCCAGTACTTC. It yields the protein CAWSSGPRAQYF. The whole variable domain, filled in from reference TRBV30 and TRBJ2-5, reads SQTIHQWPATLVQPVGSPLSLECTVEGTSNPNLYWYRQAAGRGLQLLFYSVGIGQISSEVPQNLSASRPQDRQFILSSKKLLLSDSGFYLCAWSSGPRAQYFGPGTRLLVL.

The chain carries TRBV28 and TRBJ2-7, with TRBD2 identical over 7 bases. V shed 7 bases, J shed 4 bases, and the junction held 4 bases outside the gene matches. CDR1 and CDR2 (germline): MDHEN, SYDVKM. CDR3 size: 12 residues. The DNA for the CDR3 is TGTGCCAGCACCGGCGGGAGTTACGAGCAGTACTTC. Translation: CASTGGSYEQYF.

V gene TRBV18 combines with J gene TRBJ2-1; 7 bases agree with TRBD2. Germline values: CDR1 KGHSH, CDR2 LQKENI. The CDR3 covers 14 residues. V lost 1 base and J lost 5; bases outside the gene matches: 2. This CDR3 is CASSPLAGNNEQFF. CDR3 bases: TGTGCCAGCTCACCACTAGCGGGCAACAATGAGCAGTTCTTC.

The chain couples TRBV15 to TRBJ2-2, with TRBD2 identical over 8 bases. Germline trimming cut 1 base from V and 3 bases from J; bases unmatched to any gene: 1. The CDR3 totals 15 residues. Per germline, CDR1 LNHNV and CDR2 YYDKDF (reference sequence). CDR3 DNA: TGTGCCACCAGCAGAGGAGCGGGAGACACCGGGGAGCTGTTTTTT. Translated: CATSRGAGDTGELFF.

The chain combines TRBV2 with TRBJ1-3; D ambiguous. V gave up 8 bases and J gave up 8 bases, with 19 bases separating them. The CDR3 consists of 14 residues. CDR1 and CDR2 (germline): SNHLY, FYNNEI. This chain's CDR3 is CASRGRVSGDTIYF. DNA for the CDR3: TGTGCCAGCCGGGGTCGGGTCTCTGGCGACACCATATATTTT.

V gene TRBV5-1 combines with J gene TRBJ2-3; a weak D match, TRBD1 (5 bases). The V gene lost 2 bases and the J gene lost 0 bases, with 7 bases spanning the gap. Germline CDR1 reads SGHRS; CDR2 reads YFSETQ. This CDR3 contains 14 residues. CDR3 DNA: TGCGCCAGCAGCTTAGACAGTAGCACAGATACGCAGTATTTT. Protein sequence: CASSLDSSTDTQYF.

The CDR3 here is CASSKGRGGNSNEQFF. The CDR3 nucleotides are TGTGCCAGCAGCAAGGGACGTGGGGGGAATAGCAATGAGCAGTTCTTC. J is TRBJ2-1 and V is TRBV7-2, with D maybe TRBD2 (6 bases). This CDR3 region has 16 residues. Germline CDR1 SGHTA, CDR2 FQGNSA. The V end was cut by 5 bases, the J end by 6 bases, with 20 bases between.

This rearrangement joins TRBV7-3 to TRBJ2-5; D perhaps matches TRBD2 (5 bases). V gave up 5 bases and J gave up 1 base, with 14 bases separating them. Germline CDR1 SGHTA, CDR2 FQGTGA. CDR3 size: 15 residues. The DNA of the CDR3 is TGTGCCAGCAGCCCCGGTGAGAGGGTCCAAGAGACCCAGTACTTC. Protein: CASSPGERVQETQYF.

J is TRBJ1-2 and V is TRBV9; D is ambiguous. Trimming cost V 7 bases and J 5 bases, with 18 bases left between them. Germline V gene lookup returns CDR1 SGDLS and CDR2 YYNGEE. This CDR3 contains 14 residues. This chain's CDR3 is CASLLAPAEYGYTF. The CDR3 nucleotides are TGTGCCAGCCTACTGGCCCCCGCGGAGTATGGCTACACCTTC.

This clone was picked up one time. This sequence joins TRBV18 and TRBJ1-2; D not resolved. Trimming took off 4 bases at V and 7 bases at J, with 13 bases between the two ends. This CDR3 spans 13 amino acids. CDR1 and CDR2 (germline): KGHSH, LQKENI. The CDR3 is CASSLTTRVGYTF. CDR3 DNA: TGTGCCAGCTCACTGACAACTAGGGTTGGCTACACCTTC.

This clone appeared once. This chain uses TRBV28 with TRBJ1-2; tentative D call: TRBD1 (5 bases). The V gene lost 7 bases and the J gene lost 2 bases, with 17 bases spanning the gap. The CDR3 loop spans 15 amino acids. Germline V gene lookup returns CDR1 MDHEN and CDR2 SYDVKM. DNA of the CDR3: TGTGCCAGCAAATGGGGTCCCGGGACGAACTATGGCTACACCTTC. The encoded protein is CASKWGPGTNYGYTF.

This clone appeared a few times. The CDR3 protein is CASSSRLALGSHNEQFF. In nucleotides, the CDR3 is TGTGCCAGCAGCTCCAGACTAGCTCTAGGGTCACACAATGAGCAGTTCTTC. This rearrangement joins TRBV7-6 to TRBJ2-1; 7 bases match TRBD2. The J segment lost 5 bases and the V segment lost 4 bases, leaving 14 bases of the junction unmatched. There are 17 residues in the CDR3. The germline V gene has CDR1 SGHVS and CDR2 FNYEAQ.